The T cell receptor (beta chain) under discussion was sequenced for a study of T cell responses to AZD1222 COVID-19 vaccine. Study conclusions and caveats: It was only 6 or 7 AZD1222 recipients who were seropositive at baseline. Females made up more of the donors, who were largely white British, and clonal diversity may have come out too low.

Sequencing used immunoSEQ multiplex PCR; TCRdb keeps in-frame clones, though not all of them. The profile covers about 97,000 clones, with around 84% appearing a single time and about 1.5% taken by the ten largest. On this clone itself: The target antigen is unknown.

With 4 bases removed from V and 7 bases from J, the gap between germline ends came to 15 bases. CDR1 is SGHRS and CDR2 is YFSETQ in the germline V gene. CDR3 size: 13 residues. The clonotype comes from an adult in good health. J is TRBJ2-7 and V is TRBV5-1; tentative D call: TRBD2 (6 bases). The sequenced sample was peripheral blood, obtained on day 0 of AZD1222 vaccination. CDR3 nucleotides: TGCGCCAGCAGCCGGGACTGGGTCGGGGAGCAGTACTTC. Translation gives CASSRDWVGEQYF.